This T cell receptor (beta chain) was observed in a study of blood T cells in healthy people across ages. Study as a whole: In model experiments, template switching was able to capture about one barcoded beta molecule for every two T cells that were present.

Turning to this clonotype: What it binds is not known.

Per individual sample, total RNA of at least 5.5 micrograms was extracted. Study outcomes and limitations: The fall in TCR beta diversity per million T cells was roughly linear with age.

The V and J ends lost 8 bases and 5 bases, in that order; junction bases with no gene match: 8. Germline lookup yields CDR1 MNHEY and CDR2 SVGAGI. This CDR3 spans 14 amino acids. Together with a sample-barcoded 5' primer, a J-beta primer mix was included in a second PCR lasting roughly 6 to 12 cycles. Each CDR3 protein gets one entry after TCRdb re-called the 5' RACE reads with MiXCR. The sample includes fewer than 650,000 distinct CDR3 sequences, about 29% of them seen just once. This same sample was also part of a study on T cells of mothers and their children.

The receptor comes from a boy younger than 10 in good health. This chain connects TRBV6-5 to TRBJ2-4; TRBD1 agrees at 8 bases. The sample taken for sequencing was blood. The CDR3 bases are TGTGCCAGCGGAGAACAGGGGGACGAAAACATTCAGTACTTC. It yields the protein CASGEQGDENIQYF.